This T cell receptor (beta chain) was observed in a study of T-cell reconstitution after alpha-beta-depleted transplantation in children (dated by TCRdb to the mid-2010s). Concerning the study at large: Using TCR repertoire profiling, the study quantitatively followed how T-cell immune reconstitution unfolded in children after TCRalphabeta/CD19-depleted allogeneic hematopoietic cell transplantation.

Details on this clonotype: It lacks a known antigen. Base qualities are not provided; no much larger clone lies one nucleotide away.

To prepare the library, PCR was applied. Sequencing used an Illumina HiSeq 2500. To normalize quantification of the TCRbeta repertoire, the TCR libraries were built with molecular barcoding that relied on unique molecular identifiers. Through fastp at Q25 and MiXCR, TCRdb rebuilt clones from the public reads, retaining in-frame beta chains. Duplicate CDR3 protein sequences are folded into a single record with the most common DNA and genes. For this sample there are approximately 390,000 distinct CDR3 sequences; 11% appear just once. 4.5% to 6% of the sample is held by the ten biggest clonotypes. Spanning cysteine to phenylalanine, the CDR3 consists of 13 amino acids. The read is trimmed to its CDR3 DNA, 39 bases read in frame from base 1. As encoded in the germline V gene, CDR1 is SNHLY while CDR2 is FYNNEI. The V and J ends are trimmed by 2 bases and 5 bases, leaving 9 bases between them.

The source of this sequence is a human donor who donated a stem cell graft to a child with acute myeloid leukemia. The chain is assembled from TRBV2 and TRBJ1-2; no D gene can be assigned with confidence. The sample consisted of PBMCs from the stem cell graft donor, taken from the stem cell graft. The CDR3 reads CASSETVGYGYTF. The sequenced DNA is TGTGCCAGCAGTGAAACAGTGGGGTATGGCTACACCTTC.